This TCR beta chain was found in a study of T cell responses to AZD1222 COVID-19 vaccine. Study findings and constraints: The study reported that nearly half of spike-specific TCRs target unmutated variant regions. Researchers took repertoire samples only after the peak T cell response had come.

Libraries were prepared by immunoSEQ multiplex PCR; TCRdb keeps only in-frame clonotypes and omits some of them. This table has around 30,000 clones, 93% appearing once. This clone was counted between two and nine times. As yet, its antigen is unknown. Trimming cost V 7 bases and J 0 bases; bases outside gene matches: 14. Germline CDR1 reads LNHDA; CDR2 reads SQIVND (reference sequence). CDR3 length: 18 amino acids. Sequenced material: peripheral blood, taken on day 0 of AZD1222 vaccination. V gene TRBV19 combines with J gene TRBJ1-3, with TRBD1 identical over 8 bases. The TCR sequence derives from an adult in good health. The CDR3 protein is CASIGDRGELRSGNTIYF. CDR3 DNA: TGTGCCAGTATTGGAGACAGGGGTGAATTGCGCTCTGGAAACACCATATATTTT.